Following are 19 T cell receptor beta chains from one sample sequenced in a study of blood T cell repertoires in COVID-19 (dated by TCRdb to about 2020). The method was the immunoSEQ multiplex PCR assay. Sourced from immuneACCESS, this table was stored by TCRdb with only in-frame sequences that have V and J called. A share of the clones is absent; for the studies checked, an unresolved V gene accounts for under half, and the remainder has no known explanation. This sample gives roughly 120,000 clones in total; 80% to 90% of them show up just once. Together, the top ten hold about 1% of the sample. The sequencing sample was made of peripheral blood. The source of these receptors is a human donor in a cohort sampled during active COVID-19.

V usage is TRBV6-1 and J usage is TRBJ1-5; D gene uncertain. This CDR3 is 12 amino acids long. The V and J ends lost 3 bases and 7 bases respectively, with 7 bases between them. CDR1 MNHNS and CDR2 SASEGT come from the germline V gene. The CDR3 sequence: CASSENWQPQHF. CDR3 DNA: TGTGCCAGCAGTGAGAACTGGCAGCCCCAGCATTTT.

As for this clone: Relative to the germline gene, one junction end is altered; a read error may explain this. The chain couples TRBV15 to TRBJ1-4, with D maybe TRBD1 (5 bases). The CDR3 is 17 amino acids. Per the germline V gene, CDR1 is LNHNV and CDR2 is YYDKDF (reference sequence). For the CDR3, the DNA is TGTGCCATCAGCAGGGTTCAGGACTTCGCGATGGGTGAAAAACTGTTTTTT. This codes for CAISRVQDFAMGEKLFF.

J is TRBJ2-1 and V is TRBV5-8; D not resolved. Trimming shortened V by 5 bases and J by 7 bases, and 13 bases separated the two germline ends. This CDR3 has 13 amino acids. Germline values: CDR1 SGHTS, CDR2 YDEGEE. CDR3 nucleotides: TGTGCCAGCAGTTCGGGTCTCCGGAATGAGCAGTTCTTC. Amino acid sequence: CASSSGLRNEQFF.

The CDR3 loop is CASSQDQGAGSIYNEQFF. The CDR3 DNA follows: TGTGCCAGCAGCCAAGACCAGGGGGCAGGGTCGATATACAATGAGCAGTTCTTC. The rearrangement joins TRBV3-1 (or the pseudogene TRBV3-2) to TRBJ2-1; 8 bases line up with TRBD1. Germline lookup yields CDR1 LGHDT and CDR2 YNNKEL (reference sequence). J gave up 4 bases and V 0 bases, and 11 bases lay outside the gene matches. This CDR3 contains 18 residues.

The chain employs TRBV5-4 and TRBJ2-3; possibly TRBD1 for D (5 bases). V lost 4 bases to trimming and J lost 6 bases, with 12 bases between them. This CDR3 is 13 amino acids long. The V gene's germline CDR1 is SGHNT and CDR2 YYREEE (reference sequence). The CDR3 DNA reads TGTGCCAGCAGCCCTAGGGGCTCGGATACGCAGTATTTT. The encoded protein is CASSPRGSDTQYF.

V gene TRBV19 combines with J gene TRBJ1-5; a possible D gene is TRBD1 (6 bases). The CDR3 extends over 14 amino acids. Germline CDR1 LNHDA, CDR2 SQIVND (reference sequence). V was shortened by 10 bases and J by 6 bases, with 19 bases between the two germline ends. CDR3 region: CATAGAGGSQPQHF. For the CDR3, the DNA is TGTGCCACCGCGGGTGCGGGGGGCTCTCAGCCCCAGCATTTT.

The chain couples TRBV6-6 to TRBJ1-2; D is unclear. Germline V gene lookup returns CDR1 MNHNY and CDR2 SVGAGI (reference sequence). The length of the CDR3 is 14 residues. The V gene lost 0 bases and the J gene lost 8 bases, with 13 bases spanning the gap. The CDR3 sequence is CASSYSEGKGGYTF. Written as DNA, the CDR3 is TGTGCCAGCAGTTACTCGGAGGGAAAAGGAGGCTACACCTTC.

This chain connects TRBV7-8 to TRBJ1-4; D may be TRBD1 (6 bases). Trimming pared 0 bases from V and 5 bases from J, leaving 10 bases between. The CDR3 is 15 residues long. From germline, CDR1 is SGHVS and CDR2 FQNEAQ. CDR3 nucleotide sequence: TGTGCCAGCAGCTTAGCTCCCAGGGGAAATGAAAAACTGTTTTTT. Its translation is CASSLAPRGNEKLFF.

The chain combines TRBV9 with TRBJ1-5; 7 bases are a match to TRBD1. The length of the CDR3 is 16 residues. V was pared by 2 bases and J by 4 bases, with 9 bases of the junction left unmatched. Per germline, CDR1 SGDLS and CDR2 YYNGEE. DNA of the CDR3: TGTGCCAGCAGCGTCGGCCCAGGGGGAAATAATCAGCCCCAGCATTTT. Its protein is CASSVGPGGNNQPQHF.

The chain employs TRBV24-1 and TRBJ2-5; 7 bases line up with TRBD1. Germline CDR1 reads KGHDR; CDR2 reads SFDVKD. V lost 3 bases to trimming and J lost 1 base; unmatched junction nucleotides: 7. The CDR3 length is 16 residues. CDR3 DNA sequence: TGTGCCACCAGTGATCCCGGGACAGAGCTCCAAGAGACCCAGTACTTC. Translated: CATSDPGTELQETQYF.

The J gene is TRBJ1-2, the V gene TRBV5-1; D might be TRBD1 (5 bases). With 1 base removed from V and 8 bases from J, the gap between germline ends came to 12 bases. Germline CDR1 SGHRS, CDR2 YFSETQ. The CDR3 extends over 13 amino acids. CDR3 region: CASSLSGAVGYTF. CDR3 bases: TGCGCCAGCAGCTTGAGTGGGGCGGTGGGCTACACCTTC.

The gene calls are TRBV2 and TRBJ1-3; TRBD1 might be the D (5 bases). Germline CDR1 is SNHLY and CDR2 is FYNNEI. This CDR3 is 17 amino acids long. V was cut by 6 bases and J by 0 bases, with 18 bases left in between. The CDR3 here is CASSNSQVFGSGNTIYF. CDR3 nucleotide sequence: TGTGCCAGCAGCAATTCACAGGTTTTCGGCTCTGGAAACACCATATATTTT. The full variable domain, completed using reference TRBV2 and TRBJ1-3, is EPEVTQTPSHQVTQMGQEVILRCVPISNHLYFYWYRQILGQKVEFLVSFYNNEISEKSEIFDDQFSVERPDGSNFTLKIRSTKLEDSAMYFCASSNSQVFGSGNTIYFGEGSWLTVV.

The count of this clone is one. The gene calls are TRBV9 and TRBJ1-1; D unclear. The germline gives CDR1 SGDLS, CDR2 YYNGEE. Trimming cost V 0 bases and J 5 bases, with 14 bases left between them. The CDR3 is made up of 15 amino acids. The CDR3 bases are TGTGCCAGCAGCGTAGTTGCAGGCCTACAGACTGAAGCTTTCTTT. This gives the protein CASSVVAGLQTEAFF.

This chain uses TRBV2 with TRBJ1-1, with D possibly being TRBD1 (6 bases). The germline V gene encodes CDR1 SNHLY and CDR2 FYNNEI. V was trimmed by 2 bases and J by 4 bases, leaving 17 bases between them. CDR3 length equals 16 residues. Here the CDR3 DNA reads TGTGCCAGCAGTGAAACCGGGGGGCGCGTTGGCACTGAAGCTTTCTTT. Translation gives CASSETGGRVGTEAFF.

CDR3 DNA: TGTGCCAGCAGCTTGGGCGACAGGGCCTATGGCTACACCTTC. Protein sequence: CASSLGDRAYGYTF. This sequence joins TRBV5-4 and TRBJ1-2; 7 bases align to TRBD1. CDR1 and CDR2 (germline): SGHNT, YYREEE (reference sequence). CDR3 length: 14 amino acids. V shed 0 bases, J shed 4 bases, and the junction held 3 bases outside the gene matches. Together with reference TRBV5-4 and TRBJ1-2, the CDR3 gives the full variable domain: ETGVTQSPTHLIKTRGQQVTLRCSSQSGHNTVSWYQQALGQGPQFIFQYYREEENGRGNFPPRFSGLQFPNYSSELNVNALELDDSALYLCASSLGDRAYGYTFGSGTRLTVV.

The chain recombines TRBV18 with TRBJ2-2, with 8 nucleotides matching TRBD1. The V gene end was trimmed by 2 bases and the J gene end by 6 bases; junction bases not matched to a gene: 14. In germline, CDR1 is KGHSH, CDR2 LQKENI. The CDR3 covers 18 residues. This CDR3 reads CASSPNEVRGLLSGELFF. CDR3 in DNA: TGTGCCAGCTCACCAAATGAAGTCAGGGGGCTATTGTCCGGGGAGCTGTTTTTT.

The gene calls are TRBV5-1 and TRBJ2-1; no clear D. Germline loops: CDR1 SGHRS, CDR2 YFSETQ. The CDR3 consists of 17 residues. Deletions cut 0 bases from V and 0 bases from J, with 13 bases between. CDR3 residues: CASSLAVTHSSYNEQFF. In nucleotides, the CDR3 is TGCGCCAGCAGCTTGGCCGTGACACACAGCTCCTACAATGAGCAGTTCTTC.

V gene TRBV11-2 combines with J gene TRBJ2-3; perhaps TRBD2 as D (5 bases). V lost 5 bases and J lost 0, with 15 bases in between. The CDR3 totals 16 residues. CDR1 SGHAT and CDR2 FQNNGV come from the germline V gene. In DNA, the CDR3 is TGTGCCAGCAGCCTCCAGCTTGCTAGCAGCACAGATACGCAGTATTTT. Protein sequence: CASSLQLASSTDTQYF.

The chain employs TRBV4-1 and TRBJ2-4, with 7 bases that match TRBD1. The CDR3 runs 15 residues. Germline CDR1 MGHRA, CDR2 YSYEKL. The J segment lost 0 bases and the V segment lost 5 bases, leaving 4 bases of the junction unmatched. The CDR3 DNA reads as TGCGCCAGCAGCGGGACAGAGCTAGCCAAAAACATTCAGTACTTC. Translated, it gives CASSGTELAKNIQYF.